This entry lists 10 T cell receptor beta chains sequenced from one sample in a study of early T cells in non-severe SARS-CoV-2 infection. TCRdb fed the 5' RACE reads into MiXCR, producing one record per CDR3 protein. The profile shows about 69,000 distinct CDR3 sequences, 3.5% to 6% of them singletons. The sequenced sample was whole blood, obtained at baseline. The receptors stem from an adult who was a healthcare worker with PCR-confirmed SARS-CoV-2 infection or an uninfected control (not recorded which). The donor label of this sample is uncertain.

This clonotype has at least ten counts. The V gene is TRBV12-3 or TRBV12-4, the J gene TRBJ1-1; 10 bases line up with TRBD1. This CDR3 region has 13 residues. Trimming at V came to 4 bases and at J to 5 bases, leaving 1 base not matched to a gene. Here the CDR3 DNA reads TGTGCCAGCAGTTCGGGACAGGGGACTGAAGCTTTCTTT. Its protein product is CASSSGQGTEAFF.

This clonotype was observed many times. V is TRBV3-1 and J is TRBJ2-1; 9 bases match TRBD1. The V segment lost 0 bases and the J segment 3 bases; nucleotides outside the gene matches: 3. The CDR3 runs 16 residues. Germline CDR1 is LGHDT and CDR2 is YNNKEL (reference sequence). This chain's CDR3 is CASSQEQGAIYNEQFF. For the CDR3, the DNA is TGTGCCAGCAGCCAAGAACAGGGGGCTATCTACAATGAGCAGTTCTTC.

In its sample, this clonotype was seen a few times. This chain connects TRBV10-2 to TRBJ1-5, with 7 bases identical to TRBD1. The CDR3 runs 15 residues. Germline V lookup: CDR1 WSHSY, CDR2 SAAADI. V shed 2 bases and J 4 bases; nucleotides not matched to a gene: 5. CDR3 amino acids: CASSEGTASNQPQHF. The CDR3 bases are TGCGCCAGCAGTGAGGGGACAGCTAGTAATCAGCCCCAGCATTTT.

This clonotype was seen at least ten times. The chain has TRBV7-6 and TRBJ2-3; a possible D gene is TRBD1 (6 bases). Trimming stripped 5 bases from V and 2 bases from J, with 20 bases between. The CDR3 runs to 17 residues. The V gene's germline CDR1 is SGHVS and CDR2 FNYEAQ. The CDR3 region has the DNA TGTGCCAGCAGCCCCTTGGGCAGGGGATTTTACACAGATACGCAGTATTTT. This codes for CASSPLGRGFYTDTQYF.

In this sample, this clonotype turned up many times. The chain couples TRBV28 to TRBJ1-2; D call uncertain. V was pared by 11 bases and J by 2 bases, with 15 bases between. Germline CDR1 is MDHEN and CDR2 is SYDVKM. The CDR3 totals 13 residues. CDR3 sequence reads: CAPTREGNYGYTF. CDR3 coding DNA: TGTGCCCCCACCCGAGAGGGAAACTATGGCTACACCTTC.

This clonotype was counted only a few times. The chain combines TRBV4-2 with TRBJ2-2; no firm D call. In germline, CDR1 is LGHNA, CDR2 YNFKEQ. The CDR3 spans 19 residues. Trimming took 4 bases from V and 4 from J, leaving 25 bases between them. CDR3 sequence: CASSPEGTTLKGATGELFF. For the CDR3, the DNA is TGTGCCAGCAGCCCCGAAGGTACTACTTTAAAAGGAGCCACCGGGGAGCTGTTTTTT.

This clonotype appeared many times. The genes are TRBV11-2 and TRBJ2-7; 8 nucleotides match TRBD1. Germline V gene sequence: CDR1 SGHAT, CDR2 FQNNGV. The CDR3 sequence is 14 residues long. J gave up 5 bases and V 3 bases, and 6 bases lay outside the gene matches. The CDR3 spells CASSFSDRVHEQYF. CDR3 DNA: TGTGCCAGCAGCTTCTCGGACAGGGTCCACGAGCAGTACTTC.

This clonotype has a handful of counts. The chain couples TRBV5-1 to TRBJ2-7, with D hard to call. The length of the CDR3 is 12 residues. Germline CDR1 and CDR2: SGHRS and YFSETQ. Trimming shortened V by 4 bases and J by 3 bases, and 8 bases separated the two germline ends. CDR3 coding DNA: TGCGCCAGCAGCCTCGAACGCTACGAGCAGTACTTC. Translation gives CASSLERYEQYF.

Worth noting for this clonotype: This may stem from a read error, because a much larger clone lies one nucleotide away. The CDR3 is CSARRLAGSTNTQYF. For the CDR3, the DNA is TGCAGTGCGAGGAGACTAGCGGGGAGCACAAATACGCAGTATTTT. The chain carries TRBV20-1 and TRBJ2-3; 11 nucleotides align to TRBD2. This CDR3 spans 15 amino acids. Germline V gene sequence: CDR1 DFQATT, CDR2 SNEGSKA (reference sequence).

The CDR3 protein is CAITGTGVNTEAFF. CDR3 nucleotide sequence: TGTGCCATCACTGGGACAGGGGTGAACACTGAAGCTTTCTTT. V gene TRBV10-3 combines with J gene TRBJ1-1; 10 bases map to TRBD1. This CDR3 is 14 amino acids long. Germline CDR1 is ENHRY and CDR2 is SYGVKD. V lost 7 bases, J lost 0 bases, and 2 bases stayed unmatched.